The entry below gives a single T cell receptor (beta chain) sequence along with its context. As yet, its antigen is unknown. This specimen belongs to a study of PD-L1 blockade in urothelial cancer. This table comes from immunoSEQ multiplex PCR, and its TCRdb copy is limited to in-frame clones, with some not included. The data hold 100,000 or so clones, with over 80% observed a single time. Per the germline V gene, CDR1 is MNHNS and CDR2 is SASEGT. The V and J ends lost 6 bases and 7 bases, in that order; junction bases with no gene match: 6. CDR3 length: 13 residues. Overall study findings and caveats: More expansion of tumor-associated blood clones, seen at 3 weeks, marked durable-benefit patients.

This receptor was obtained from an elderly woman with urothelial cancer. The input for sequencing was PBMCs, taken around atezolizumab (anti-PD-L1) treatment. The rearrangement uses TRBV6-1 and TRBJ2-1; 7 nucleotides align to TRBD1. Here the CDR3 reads CASRGTVGNEQFF. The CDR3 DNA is TGTGCCAGCAGAGGGACAGTGGGGAATGAGCAGTTCTTC.